This T cell receptor beta chain was captured in a study of blood T cell repertoires in COVID-19. Study context: The United States, Italy and Spain supplied acute and convalescent COVID-19 samples. Sources were T cells, B-cell-depleted T cells, or PBMCs; the material itself was cDNA or gDNA.

In the source study's methods: Amplified reference gene primers provided the basis for estimating nucleated cell counts. The repertoire was sequenced with immunoSEQ multiplex PCR; TCRdb's copy has only in-frame clones and lacks some. V, J and clone size are taken as reported in that table, and D and trimming were inferred from the DNA itself. This sample has 150,000 to 200,000 clones, with about 82% found just once. In this sample, this clone turned up a few times. V gave up 1 base and J gave up 5 bases; unmatched junction bases: 4. The germline V gene encodes CDR1 LGHDT and CDR2 YNNKEL (reference sequence). CDR3 length: 14 amino acids.

The V call is TRBV3-1 (or the pseudogene TRBV3-2), the J call TRBJ2-5, with TRBD2 matching over 7 bases. The source of this sequence is a woman in her twenties or thirties with acute or convalescent COVID-19. The sequencing sample was made of peripheral blood. The CDR3 region has the DNA TGTGCCAGCAGCCAAGGCGGGAGAAAGGAGACCCAGTACTTC. Protein sequence: CASSQGGRKETQYF.